This T cell receptor (beta chain) was obtained from a study of shared clonotypes between healthy human individuals. Study in general: Donors had three CD4 naive, three CD4 memory, two CD8 naive and one CD8 memory plate apiece. General study results and limits: When compared with the clonotypes that were shared by all four sorted-subset donors, the non-shared clonotypes turned out to have lower generation probabilities. Represented diversity, genetic and exposure-history alike, was limited by few donors.

As for this clone: Antigen: not known.

The germline CDR1 and CDR2 sequences are SGHTA and FQGNSA. This CDR3 contains 12 residues. V was trimmed by 5 bases and J by 6 bases, leaving 11 bases between them. Free of recent acute infections or vaccinations, the donors were healthy HIV-negative adults. Generated by immunoSEQ multiplex PCR, the TCRdb table keeps only in-frame clones and is missing some. The data hold 2 million to 2.5 million clones, with approximately 95% observed a single time. The sequence was collected from a man between 18 and 29 years old in good health. Some clones in this sample may be carry-over from other donors' samples. The chain combines TRBV7-2 with TRBJ2-7, with D perhaps given as TRBD1 or TRBD2 (6 bases each). The sequencing sample was made of naive CD4+ T cells from PBMCs. Noted subset: CD45RA+ positively selected. The CDR3 nucleotides are TGTGCCAGCAGCCCCCGGGGGCTCGAGCAGTACTTC. Protein sequence: CASSPRGLEQYF.